This note documents a single TCR beta chain sequence. Its antigen remains unknown. J lost 6 bases, V lost 4 bases, and 6 bases had no gene match. The CDR3 is 15 amino acids. The germline V gene encodes CDR1 SGHRS and CDR2 YFSETQ. This record belongs to a study of cytomegalovirus exposure and HLA in healthy donors. Study-wide points: For most TCR sequences rarity was the rule, although some public TCRs occurred in many donors.

PCR primers comprised 60 Vbeta and 13 Jbeta primers. Profiling relied on immunoSEQ multiplex PCR, and the TCRdb table lists in-frame clones only, not all of them. The sample table sets out 70,000 to 90,000 clones. Sequencing input: PBMCs. The genes are TRBV5-1 and TRBJ2-1; the match to TRBD1 covers 11 bases. This receptor was obtained from a young man in good health and CMV-seropositive. CDR3 sequence (DNA): TGCGCCAGCAGCCTAAGGACAGGGGGCGTCAATGAGCAGTTCTTC. Translation: CASSLRTGGVNEQFF.